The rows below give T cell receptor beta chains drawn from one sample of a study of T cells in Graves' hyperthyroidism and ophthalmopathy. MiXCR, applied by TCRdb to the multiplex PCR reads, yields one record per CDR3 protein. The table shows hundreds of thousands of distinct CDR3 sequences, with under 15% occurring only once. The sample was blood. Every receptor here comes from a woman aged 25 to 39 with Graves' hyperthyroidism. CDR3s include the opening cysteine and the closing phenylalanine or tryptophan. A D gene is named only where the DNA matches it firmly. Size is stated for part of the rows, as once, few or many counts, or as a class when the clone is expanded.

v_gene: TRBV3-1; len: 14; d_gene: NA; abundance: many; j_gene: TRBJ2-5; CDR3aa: CASSQDLGRGSQYF; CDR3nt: TGTGCCAGCAGCCAAGATTTGGGCAGGGGCTCACAGTACTTC
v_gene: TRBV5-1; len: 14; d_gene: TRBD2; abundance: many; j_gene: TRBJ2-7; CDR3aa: CASSTSGGNYEQYF; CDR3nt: TGCGCCAGCAGCACCAGCGGGGGGAACTACGAGCAGTACTTC
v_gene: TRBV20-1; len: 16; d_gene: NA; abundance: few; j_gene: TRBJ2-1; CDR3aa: CSALSHLSGYNNEQFF; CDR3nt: TGCAGTGCTCTTTCCCACCTTAGCGGATACAACAATGAGCAGTTCTTC
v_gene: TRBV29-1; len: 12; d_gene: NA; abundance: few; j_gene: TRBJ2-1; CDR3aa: CSTRPQSNEQFF; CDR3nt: TGCAGCACAAGGCCCCAATCCAATGAGCAGTTCTTC
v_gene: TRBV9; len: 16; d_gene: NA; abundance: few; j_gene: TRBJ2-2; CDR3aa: CASSVTWTSNTGELFF; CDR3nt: TGTGCCAGCAGCGTAACGTGGACATCGAACACCGGGGAGCTGTTTTTT
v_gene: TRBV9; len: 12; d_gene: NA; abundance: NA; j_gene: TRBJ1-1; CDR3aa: CASSPVLTEAFF; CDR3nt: TGTGCCAGCAGCCCCGTGCTCACTGAAGCTTTCTTT
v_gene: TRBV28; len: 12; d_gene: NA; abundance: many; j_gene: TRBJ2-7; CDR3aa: CASSRAVGEQYF; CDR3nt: TGTGCCAGCAGCCGCGCGGTCGGCGAGCAGTACTTC
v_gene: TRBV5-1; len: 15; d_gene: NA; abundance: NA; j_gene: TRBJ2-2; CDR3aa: CASRTGHANTGELFF; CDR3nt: TGCGCCAGCAGAACCGGACACGCGAACACCGGGGAGCTGTTTTTT
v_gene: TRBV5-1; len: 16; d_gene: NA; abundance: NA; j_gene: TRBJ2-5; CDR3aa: CASSLVGLAIGETQYF; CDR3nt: TGCGCCAGCAGCTTGGTCGGGCTAGCTATCGGAGAGACCCAGTACTTC
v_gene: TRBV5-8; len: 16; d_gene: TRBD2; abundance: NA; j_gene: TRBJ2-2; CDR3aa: CASSFGTSGLTGELFF; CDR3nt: TGTGCCAGCAGCTTCGGGACTAGCGGGCTCACCGGGGAGCTGTTTTTT
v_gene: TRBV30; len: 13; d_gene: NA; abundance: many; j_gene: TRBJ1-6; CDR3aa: CAWSMTGDSPLHF; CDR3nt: TGTGCCTGGAGTATGACAGGAGATTCACCCCTCCACTTT
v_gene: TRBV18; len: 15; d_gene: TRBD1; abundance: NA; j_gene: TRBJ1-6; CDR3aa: CASSRRQGEGSPLHF; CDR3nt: TGTGCCAGCTCTCGAAGACAGGGCGAGGGTTCACCCCTCCACTTT
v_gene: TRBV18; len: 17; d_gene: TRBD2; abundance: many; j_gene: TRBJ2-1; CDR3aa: CASSPNTSGSYPNEQFF; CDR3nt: TGTGCCAGCTCACCGAACACTAGCGGGAGTTACCCAAATGAGCAGTTCTTC
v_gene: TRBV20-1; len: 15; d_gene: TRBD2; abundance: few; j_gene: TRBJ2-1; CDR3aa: CSPPSGNLSYNEQFF; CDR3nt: TGCAGTCCTCCCAGCGGGAACCTCTCCTACAATGAGCAGTTCTTC
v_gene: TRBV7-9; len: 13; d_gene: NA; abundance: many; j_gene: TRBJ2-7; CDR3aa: CASSGGLSYEQYF; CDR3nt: TGTGCCAGCAGCGGGGGACTCTCCTACGAGCAGTACTTC
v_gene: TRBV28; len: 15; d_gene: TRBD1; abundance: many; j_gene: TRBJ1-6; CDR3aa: CASSKTGGYNSPLHF; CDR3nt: TGTGCCAGCAGTAAGACAGGGGGTTATAATTCACCCCTCCACTTT